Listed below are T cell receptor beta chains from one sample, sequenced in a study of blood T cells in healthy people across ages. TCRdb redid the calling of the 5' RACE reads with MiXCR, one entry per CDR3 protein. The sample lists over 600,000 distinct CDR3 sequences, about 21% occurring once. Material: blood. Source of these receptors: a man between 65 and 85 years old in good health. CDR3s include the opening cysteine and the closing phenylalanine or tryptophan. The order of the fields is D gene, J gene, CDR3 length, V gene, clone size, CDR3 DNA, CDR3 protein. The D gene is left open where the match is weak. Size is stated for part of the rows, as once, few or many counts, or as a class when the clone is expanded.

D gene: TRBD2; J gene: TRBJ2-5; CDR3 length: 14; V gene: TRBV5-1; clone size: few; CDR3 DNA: TGCGCCAGCAGCAGGACTAGCCAAGGGGAGACCCAGTACTTC; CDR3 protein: CASSRTSQGETQYF
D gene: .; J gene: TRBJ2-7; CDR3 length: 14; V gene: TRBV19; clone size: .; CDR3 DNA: TGTGCCAGTAGTATCTCGGTCGGGAAGGGCGAGCAGTACTTC; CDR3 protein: CASSISVGKGEQYF
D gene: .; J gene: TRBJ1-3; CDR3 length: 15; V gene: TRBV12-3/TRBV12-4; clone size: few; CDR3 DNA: TGTGCCAGCAGTTTAGACGCAGGGACTGGAAACACCATATATTTT; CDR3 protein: CASSLDAGTGNTIYF
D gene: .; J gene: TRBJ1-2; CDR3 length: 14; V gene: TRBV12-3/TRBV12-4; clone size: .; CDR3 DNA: TGTGCCAGCAGTGACGACGGTGCCCACTATGGCTACACCTTC; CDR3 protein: CASSDDGAHYGYTF
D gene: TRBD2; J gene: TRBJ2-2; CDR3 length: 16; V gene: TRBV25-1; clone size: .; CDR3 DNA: TGTGCCAGCAGAGCCCCGACTAGCGGGAGTCTCGGGGAGCTGTTTTTT; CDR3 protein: CASRAPTSGSLGELFF
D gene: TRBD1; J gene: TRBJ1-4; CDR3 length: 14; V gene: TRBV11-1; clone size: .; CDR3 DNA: TGTGCCAGCAGCTCCCGGGGGACAGATGAAAAACTGTCTTTT; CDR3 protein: CASSSRGTDEKLSF
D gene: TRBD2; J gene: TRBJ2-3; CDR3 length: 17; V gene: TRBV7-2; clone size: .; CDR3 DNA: TGTGCCAGCAGCTTAGGGACTAGCGGGATATACACAGATACGCAGTATTTT; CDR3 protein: CASSLGTSGIYTDTQYF
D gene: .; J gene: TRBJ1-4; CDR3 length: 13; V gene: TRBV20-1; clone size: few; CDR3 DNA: TGCAGTGCCCAGACCGGGGGCAATGAAAAACTGTTTTTT; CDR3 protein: CSAQTGGNEKLFF
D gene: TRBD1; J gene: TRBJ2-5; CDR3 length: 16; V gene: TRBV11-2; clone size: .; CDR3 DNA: TGTGCCAGCAGCTGGAGGGGACAGGTCGACCAAGAGACCCAGTACTTC; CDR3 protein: CASSWRGQVDQETQYF
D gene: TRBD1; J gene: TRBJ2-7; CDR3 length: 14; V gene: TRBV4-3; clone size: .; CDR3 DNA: TGCGCCAGCAGCAAGGGGGCTTCTAACTACGAGCAGTACTTC; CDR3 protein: CASSKGASNYEQYF
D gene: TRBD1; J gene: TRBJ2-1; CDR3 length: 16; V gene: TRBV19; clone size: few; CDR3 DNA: TGTGCCAGTAGTCCCCTTCCTGGACAGGGGTACAATGAGCAGTTCTTC; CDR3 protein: CASSPLPGQGYNEQFF
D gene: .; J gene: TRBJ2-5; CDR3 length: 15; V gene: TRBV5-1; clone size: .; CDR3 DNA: TGCGCCAGCAGCTCTAACCTGGGACGGATGGAGACCCAGTACTTC; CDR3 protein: CASSSNLGRMETQYF
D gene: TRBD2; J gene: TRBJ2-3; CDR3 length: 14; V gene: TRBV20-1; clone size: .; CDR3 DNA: TGCAGTGCTAGAGGACTAGCGGGAGTAGATACGCAGTATTTT; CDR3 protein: CSARGLAGVDTQYF
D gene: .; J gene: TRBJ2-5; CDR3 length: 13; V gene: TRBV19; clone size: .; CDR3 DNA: TGTGCCACAGTACCGTCGGGCCAAGAGACCCAGTACTTC; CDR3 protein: CATVPSGQETQYF
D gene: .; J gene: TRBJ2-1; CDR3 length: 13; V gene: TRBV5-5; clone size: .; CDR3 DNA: TGTGCCAGCAGCCCCACAGCCGGGACAAGGCAGTTCTTC; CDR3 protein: CASSPTAGTRQFF
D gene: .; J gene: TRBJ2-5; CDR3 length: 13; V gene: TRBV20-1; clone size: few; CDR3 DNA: TGCAGTGCTACTCCTGCAGGGGACGAGACCCAGTACTTC; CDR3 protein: CSATPAGDETQYF
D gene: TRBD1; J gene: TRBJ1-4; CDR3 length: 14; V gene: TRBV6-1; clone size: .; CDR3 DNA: TGTGCCAGCAACCGCCGGGACAGCGATGAAAAACTGTTTTTT; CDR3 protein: CASNRRDSDEKLFF
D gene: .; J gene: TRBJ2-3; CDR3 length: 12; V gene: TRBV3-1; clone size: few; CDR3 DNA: TGTGCCAGCAGCAACCAACCCTATACGCAGTATTTT; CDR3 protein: CASSNQPYTQYF
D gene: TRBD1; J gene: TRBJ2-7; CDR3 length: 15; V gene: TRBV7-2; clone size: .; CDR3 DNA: TGTGCCAGCAGCTTAGTAGGGCAGGGGGATTACGAGCAGTACTTC; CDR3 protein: CASSLVGQGDYEQYF
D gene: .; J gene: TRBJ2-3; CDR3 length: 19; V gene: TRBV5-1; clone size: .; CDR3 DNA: TGCGCCAGCCAGATGTCCCAGTCTTCCGTCGCAGGGAGTATCGATACGCAGTATTTT; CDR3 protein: CASQMSQSSVAGSIDTQYF
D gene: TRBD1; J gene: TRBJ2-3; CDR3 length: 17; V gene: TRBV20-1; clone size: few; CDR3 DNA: TGCAGTGCTAAACTGGCGTTTACAGGGGTAGGGGCAGATACGCAGTATTTT; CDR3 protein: CSAKLAFTGVGADTQYF
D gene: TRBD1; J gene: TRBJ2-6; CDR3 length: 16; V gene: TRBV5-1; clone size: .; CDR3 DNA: TGCGCCAGCAGCTTGACAGGGGAAGTCTGGGCCAACGTCCTGACTTTC; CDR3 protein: CASSLTGEVWANVLTF
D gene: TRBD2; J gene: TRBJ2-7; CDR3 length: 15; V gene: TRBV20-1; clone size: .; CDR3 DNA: TGCAGTACTAGAGAGACTAGCGGCGGGAGCAGTGAGCAGTACTTC; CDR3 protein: CSTRETSGGSSEQYF
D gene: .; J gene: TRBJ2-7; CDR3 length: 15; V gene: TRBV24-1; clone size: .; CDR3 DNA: TGTGCCACCAGTGATTCCGCTAGCGCGCCCTACGAGCAGTACTTC; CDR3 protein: CATSDSASAPYEQYF
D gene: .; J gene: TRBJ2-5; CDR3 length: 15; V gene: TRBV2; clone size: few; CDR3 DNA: TGTGCCAGCAGTGAATCCCGGGTCGGACAAGAGACCCAGTACTTC; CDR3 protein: CASSESRVGQETQYF
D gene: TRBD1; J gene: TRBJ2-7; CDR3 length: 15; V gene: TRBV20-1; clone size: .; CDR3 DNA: TGCAGTGCTAGAGAACCGACAGGGGGCTGGTACGAGCAGTACTTC; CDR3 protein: CSAREPTGGWYEQYF
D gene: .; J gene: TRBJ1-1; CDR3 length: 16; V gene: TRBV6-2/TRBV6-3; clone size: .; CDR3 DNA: TGTGCCAGCAGTTACTGGGGGAAGGGGCCCAACACTGAAGCTTTCTTT; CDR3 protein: CASSYWGKGPNTEAFF
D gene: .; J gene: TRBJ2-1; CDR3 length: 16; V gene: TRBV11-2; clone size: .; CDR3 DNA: TGTGCCAGCAGCTTAGTGGTAGGGGGGGGCTACAATGAGCAGTTCTTC; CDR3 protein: CASSLVVGGGYNEQFF
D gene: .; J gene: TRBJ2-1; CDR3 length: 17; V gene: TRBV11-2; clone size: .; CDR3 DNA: TGTGCCAGCAGCCCCCGGCGAAGTAGCGGCTCCTACAATGAGCAGTTCTTC; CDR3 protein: CASSPRRSSGSYNEQFF
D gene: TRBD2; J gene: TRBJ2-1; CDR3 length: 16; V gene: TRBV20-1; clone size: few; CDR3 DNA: TGCAGTGCTCCGACCAGCGGGAGGAAAGGTCTTAATGAGCAGTTCTTC; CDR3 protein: CSAPTSGRKGLNEQFF
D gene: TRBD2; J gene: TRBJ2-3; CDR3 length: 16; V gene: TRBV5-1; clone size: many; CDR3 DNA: TGCGCCAGCAGCGGACTAGCGGGAGGAAACTCAGATACGCAGTATTTT; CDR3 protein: CASSGLAGGNSDTQYF
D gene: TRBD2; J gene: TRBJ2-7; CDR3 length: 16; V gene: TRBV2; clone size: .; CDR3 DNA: TGTGCCAGCAGTGCGGCTAGCGGCTCAAGCTCCTACGAGCAGTACTTC; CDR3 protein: CASSAASGSSSYEQYF
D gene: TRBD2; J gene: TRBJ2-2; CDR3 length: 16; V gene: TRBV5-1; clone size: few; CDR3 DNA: TGCGCCAGCAGCCGTTCTAGCGGGAGCCCCACCGGGGAGCTGTTTTTT; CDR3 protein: CASSRSSGSPTGELFF
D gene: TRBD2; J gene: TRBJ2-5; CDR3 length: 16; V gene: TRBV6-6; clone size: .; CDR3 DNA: TGTGCCAGCAGTTTCCCGCAGCGGGGCTCCCAAGAGACCCAGTACTTC; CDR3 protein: CASSFPQRGSQETQYF
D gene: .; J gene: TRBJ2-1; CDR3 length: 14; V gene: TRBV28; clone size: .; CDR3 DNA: TGTGCCAGCGTTGGAGAGGCATCCTACAATGAGCAGTTCTTC; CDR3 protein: CASVGEASYNEQFF
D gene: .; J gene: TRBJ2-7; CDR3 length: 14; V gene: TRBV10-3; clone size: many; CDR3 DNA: TGTGCCATCAGTGGGCAGGGATCCTTCTACGAGCAGTACTTC; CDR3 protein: CAISGQGSFYEQYF
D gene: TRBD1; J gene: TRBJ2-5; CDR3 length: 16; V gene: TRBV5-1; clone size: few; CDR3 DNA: TGCGCCAGCAGCTTGGAAGCCCCAACAGGGGGCGAGACCCAGTACTTC; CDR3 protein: CASSLEAPTGGETQYF
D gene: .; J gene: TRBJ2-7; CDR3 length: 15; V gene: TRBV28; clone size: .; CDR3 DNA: TGTGCCAGCAGCCCCGTGCGGGGGCTCTCCTACGAGCAGTACTTC; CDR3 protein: CASSPVRGLSYEQYF
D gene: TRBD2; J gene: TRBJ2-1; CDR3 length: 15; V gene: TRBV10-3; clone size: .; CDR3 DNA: TGTGCCATCAGTGAGTCAAGCGGGACCTACAATGAGCAGTTCTTC; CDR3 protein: CAISESSGTYNEQFF
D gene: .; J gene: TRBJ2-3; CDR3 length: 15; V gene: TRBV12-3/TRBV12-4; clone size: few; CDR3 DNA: TGTGCCAGCAGTCATGGGGACTTTACTGGAGATACGCAGTATTTT; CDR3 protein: CASSHGDFTGDTQYF
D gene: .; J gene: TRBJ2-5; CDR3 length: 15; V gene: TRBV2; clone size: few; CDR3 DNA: TGTGCCAGCAGTGAATGGGACGGAGCCCAAGAGACCCAGTACTTC; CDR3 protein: CASSEWDGAQETQYF
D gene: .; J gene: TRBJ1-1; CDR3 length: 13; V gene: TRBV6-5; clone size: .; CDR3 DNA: TGTGCCAGCAGTTACACAGGGAGTTCTGAAGCTTTCTTT; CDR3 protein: CASSYTGSSEAFF
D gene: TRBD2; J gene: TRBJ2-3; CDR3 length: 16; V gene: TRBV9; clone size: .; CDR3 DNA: TGTGCCAGCAGCGTGACTAGCGGGATGAACACAGATACGCAGTATTTT; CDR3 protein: CASSVTSGMNTDTQYF
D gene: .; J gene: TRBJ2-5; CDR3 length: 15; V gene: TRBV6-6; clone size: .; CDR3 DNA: TGTGCCAGCAGTTACGGGGCAGGGATGGGAGAGACCCAGTACTTC; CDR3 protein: CASSYGAGMGETQYF
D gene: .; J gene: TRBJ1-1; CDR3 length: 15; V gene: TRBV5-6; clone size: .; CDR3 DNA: TGTGCCAGCAGCTTGTCGGTGGCAGGGGCGGTTGAAGCTTTCTTT; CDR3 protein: CASSLSVAGAVEAFF
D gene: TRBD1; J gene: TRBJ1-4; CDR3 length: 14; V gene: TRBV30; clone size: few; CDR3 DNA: TGTGCCTGGAGTACACGGACAGGGCCCGAAAAACTGTTTTTT; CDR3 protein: CAWSTRTGPEKLFF
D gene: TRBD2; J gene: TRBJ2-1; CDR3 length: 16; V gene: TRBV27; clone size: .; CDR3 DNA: TGTGCCAGCAGAAGACTAGCGGGAGGCAACTACAATGAGCAGTTCTTC; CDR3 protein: CASRRLAGGNYNEQFF
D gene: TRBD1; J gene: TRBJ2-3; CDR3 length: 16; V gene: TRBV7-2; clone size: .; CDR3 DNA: TGTGCCAGCAGCTTAGCACATACAGGGGGCACAGATACGCAGTATTTT; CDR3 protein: CASSLAHTGGTDTQYF
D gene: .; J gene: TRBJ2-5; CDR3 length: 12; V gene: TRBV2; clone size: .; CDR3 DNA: TGTGCCAGCAGTGGGAATGCGGAGACCCAGTACTTC; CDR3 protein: CASSGNAETQYF
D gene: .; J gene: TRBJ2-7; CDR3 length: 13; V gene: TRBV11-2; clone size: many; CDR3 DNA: TGTGCCAGCAGCTTGGGGGTAACCTACGAGCAGTACTTC; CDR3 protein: CASSLGVTYEQYF
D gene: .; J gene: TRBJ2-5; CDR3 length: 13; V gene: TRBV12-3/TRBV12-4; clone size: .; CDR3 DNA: TGTGCCACCCGAGACACAGTCCAAGAGACCCAGTACTTC; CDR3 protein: CATRDTVQETQYF